The TCR beta chain under discussion was sequenced for a study of T cell changes during pregnancy in multiple sclerosis. The data were produced by immunoSEQ multiplex PCR, yet TCRdb's version contains in-frame clones alone and is incomplete. The sample contains 9,500 to 15,000 clones, about 88% of which appear only once. The sample consisted of CD8+ T cells from peripheral blood mononuclear cells, taken in the second trimester of pregnancy. The clonotype originates from a female donor in good health, enrolled as a control in a pregnancy study.

The CDR3 DNA follows: TGTGCCAGCAGCCCTAGCACAGGGGGCTCCTCTGGAAACACCATATATTTT. Its translation is CASSPSTGGSSGNTIYF. The chain has TRBV7-9 and TRBJ1-3; 9 bases fit TRBD1. This CDR3 is built from 17 residues. CDR1 and CDR2 (germline): SEHNR, FQNEAQ (reference sequence). V lost 5 bases and J lost 0; bases outside the gene matches: 8.